This TCR beta chain was recovered during a study of human T cells and chemical hapten exposure. The time point was: patch test 2, 6 weeks after DPC sensitization. Stated treatment: therapeutic diphenylcyclopropenone sensitization with weekly scalp DPC. From the RACE reads, TCRdb called clonotypes with MiXCR, one entry per CDR3 protein. The sample records nearly 85,000 distinct CDR3 sequences, 11% being singletons. Trimming took 4 bases from V and 1 from J, leaving 10 bases between them. Germline V lookup: CDR1 MNHEY, CDR2 SVGAGI. The CDR3 runs 15 residues. This clonotype was seen a few times. The chain joins TRBV6-5 to TRBJ2-2; D unclear. The clonotype comes from a man younger than 35 with alopecia areata. Some clones in this sample may be carry-over from other donors' samples. This sample comprised whole blood, obtained in connection with sensitization to the hapten diphenylcyclopropenone (DPC). In nucleotides, the CDR3 is TGTGCCAGCAGTTCAACCGCAGAGAACACCGGGGAGCTGTTTTTT. It is translated as CASSSTAENTGELFF.